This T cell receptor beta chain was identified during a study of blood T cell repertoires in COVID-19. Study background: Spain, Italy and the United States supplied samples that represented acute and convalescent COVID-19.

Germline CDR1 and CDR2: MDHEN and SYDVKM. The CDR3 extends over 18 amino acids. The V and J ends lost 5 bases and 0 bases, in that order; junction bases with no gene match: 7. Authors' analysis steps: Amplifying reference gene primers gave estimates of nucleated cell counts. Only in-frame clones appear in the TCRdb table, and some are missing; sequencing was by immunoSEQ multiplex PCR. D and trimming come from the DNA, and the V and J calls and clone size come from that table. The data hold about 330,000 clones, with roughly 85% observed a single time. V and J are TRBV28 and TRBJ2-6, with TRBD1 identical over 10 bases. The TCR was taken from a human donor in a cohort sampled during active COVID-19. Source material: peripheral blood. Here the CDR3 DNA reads TGTGCCAGCAGTCCCGACAGGGGGCGAATCTCTGGGGCCAACGTCCTGACTTTC. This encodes CASSPDRGRISGANVLTF.